The 9 T cell receptor beta chains given below trace back to one sample, sequenced in a study. One entry per CDR3 protein results from TCRdb running MiXCR on the RT-PCR reads. The table records more than 600,000 distinct CDR3 sequences, 11% to 15% of them present only once. Sequenced: memory CD4+ T cells from blood. The source of these receptors is a female donor in good health, serving as a healthy control.

This clonotype was counted many times. This chain joins TRBV29-1 and TRBJ2-7; the D gene is possibly TRBD2 (6 bases). This CDR3 contains 17 residues. V dropped 0 bases and J dropped 4 bases, with 22 bases sitting between them. From germline, CDR1 is SQVTM and CDR2 ANQGSEA. DNA of the CDR3: TGCAGCGTTGAAGAGCGGTGGGCCGGGAGTTCGAAGTACGAGCAGTACTTC. Its translation: CSVEERWAGSSKYEQYF.

The rearrangement joins TRBV14 to TRBJ2-5, with D perhaps given as TRBD1 or TRBD2 (6 bases each). Germline CDR1 SGHDN, CDR2 FVKESK. Deletions cut 2 bases from V and 4 bases from J, with 14 bases between. This CDR3 region has 15 residues. This chain's CDR3 is CASSQNTGAGETQYF. The CDR3 nucleotides read TGTGCCAGCAGCCAAAATACGGGGGCTGGAGAGACCCAGTACTTC.

The chain employs TRBV20-1 and TRBJ1-4; 9 nucleotides align to TRBD1. Germline CDR1 is DFQATT and CDR2 is SNEGSKA (reference sequence). CDR3 length equals 15 residues. With V trimmed by 0 bases and J by 5 bases, 4 bases remained unmatched. DNA for the CDR3: TGCAGTGCTAGAGACGGTGGGACAGGGAATGAAAAACTGTTTTTT. This encodes CSARDGGTGNEKLFF.

V is TRBV7-9 and J is TRBJ1-1; a possible D gene is TRBD1 (5 bases). CDR1 and CDR2 from the germline V gene are SEHNR and FQNEAQ (reference sequence). There are 14 residues in the CDR3. V was trimmed by 5 bases and J by 1 base, leaving 11 bases between them. This chain's CDR3 is CASSEQTGNTEAFF. CDR3 bases: TGTGCCAGCAGCGAACAAACAGGGAACACTGAAGCTTTCTTT.

This clonotype was found a few times. The V and J genes are TRBV6-2 or TRBV6-3 and TRBJ1-6, with a tentative D call TRBD1 (5 bases). The germline CDR1 and CDR2 sequences are MNHEY and SVGEGT. This CDR3 is built from 13 residues. The V end was cut by 6 bases, the J end by 6 bases, with 9 bases between. CDR3 protein: CASRWDLNSPLHF. CDR3 coding DNA: TGTGCCAGCAGATGGGACCTTAATTCACCCCTCCACTTT.

This clonotype has more than one count but fewer than ten. The V call is TRBV7-2, the J call TRBJ2-3; TRBD2 agrees at 7 bases. Germline CDR1 is SGHTA and CDR2 is FQGNSA. J lost 6 bases, V lost 2 bases, and 8 bases had no gene match. The CDR3 totals 15 residues. CDR3 in DNA: TGTGCCAGCAGCTTATTTGGCGGGAGTAAGGATACGCAGTATTTT. Translating gives CASSLFGGSKDTQYF.

In its sample, this clonotype was seen a few times. This chain uses TRBV19 with TRBJ2-7, with D perhaps TRBD1 (6 bases). This CDR3 region has 13 residues. The germline V and J ends were trimmed by 8 bases and 0 bases, with 11 bases remaining between them. Looked up from germline, CDR1 is LNHDA and CDR2 is SQIVND (reference sequence). Written as DNA, the CDR3 is TGTGCCAGTGGACAGAGGAGCTCCTACGAGCAGTACTTC. It is translated as CASGQRSSYEQYF. Using reference TRBV19 and TRBJ2-7 for the parts outside the CDR3, the full variable domain is DGGITQSPKYLFRKEGQNVTLSCEQNLNHDAMYWYRQDPGQGLRLIYYSQIVNDFQKGDIAEGYSVSREKKESFPLTVTSAQKNPTAFYLCASGQRSSYEQYFGPGTRLTVT.

The V gene is TRBV28, the J gene TRBJ2-4; no clear D gene. Trimming took off 6 bases at V and 7 bases at J, with 13 bases between the two ends. Germline-derived CDR1 and CDR2 are MDHEN and SYDVKM. The CDR3 contains 13 residues. The CDR3 protein is CASSLRNRNIQYF. CDR3 coding DNA: TGTGCCAGCAGCCTCAGGAATAGGAACATTCAGTACTTC.

CDR3 protein: CSASGGLETDTQYF. The DNA of the CDR3 is TGCAGTGCTAGTGGTGGACTAGAGACAGATACGCAGTATTTT. V gene TRBV20-1 combines with J gene TRBJ2-3; 7 bases fit TRBD2. Trimming took 3 bases from V and 3 from J; bases not matched to a gene: 6. The CDR3 is made up of 14 amino acids. Germline V gene data show CDR1 as DFQATT and CDR2 as SNEGSKA (reference sequence).